The 19 T cell receptor beta chains in this list originate from one sample, sequenced in a study of T-cell reconstitution after alpha-beta-depleted transplantation in children. It was with unique molecular identifiers that the TCRbeta library was prepared. TCRdb itself ran the PCR reads through MiXCR, one entry per CDR3 protein. This sample has 98,000 or so distinct CDR3 sequences; 23% occur once, and the top ten carry about 21%. The source was PBMCs, collected before TCRalphabeta/CD19-depleted stem cell transplant. The receptors stem from a boy aged 2 to 10 with acute lymphoblastic leukemia, due to receive a stem cell transplant.

In this sample, this clonotype turned up a few times. The chain links TRBV7-2 to TRBJ2-3; possibly TRBD1 or TRBD2 for D (6 bases each). This CDR3 region has 14 residues. Germline-derived CDR1 and CDR2 are SGHTA and FQGNSA. The V end was cut by 5 bases, the J end by 8 bases, with 17 bases between. The CDR3 DNA follows: TGTGCCAGCAGCACCAGAACAAAGGGGGGTACGCAGTATTTT. It encodes CASSTRTKGGTQYF.

The V and J genes are TRBV20-1 and TRBJ2-5, with D perhaps being TRBD1 or TRBD2 (6 bases each). The germline V and J ends were trimmed by 8 bases and 6 bases, with 22 bases remaining between them. The CDR3 extends over 14 amino acids. Looked up from germline, CDR1 is DFQATT and CDR2 is SNEGSKA (reference sequence). CDR3 protein: CSSGAASEGKTQYF. CDR3 in DNA: TGCAGTTCGGGGGCGGCCTCTGAGGGGAAGACCCAGTACTTC.

This clonotype has only one observation. The chain combines TRBV11-2 with TRBJ2-2, with a weak D call TRBD2 (6 bases). CDR3 length equals 14 residues. V gave up 2 bases and J gave up 4 bases, with 8 bases separating them. The germline CDR1 and CDR2 sequences are SGHAT and FQNNGV. The CDR3: CASSLQGGTGELFF. The CDR3 nucleotides read TGTGCCAGCAGCTTACAGGGAGGCACCGGGGAGCTGTTTTTT.

This clonotype was observed a few times. The chain has TRBV5-6 and TRBJ1-2; D is unclear. The V end was cut by 1 base, the J end by 2 bases, with 12 bases between. Germline values: CDR1 SGHDT, CDR2 YYEEEE. The CDR3 spans 15 residues. The DNA for the CDR3 is TGTGCCAGCAGCTTGTTTTTGGCAGGCAACTATGGCTACACCTTC. The encoded protein is CASSLFLAGNYGYTF.

The chain recombines TRBV20-1 with TRBJ2-3, with D possibly matching TRBD2 (5 bases). V dropped 4 bases and J dropped 0 bases, with 20 bases sitting between them. The CDR3 totals 17 residues. Per germline, CDR1 DFQATT and CDR2 SNEGSKA (reference sequence). CDR3 sequence reads: CSATSERRAPSTDTQYF. CDR3 nucleotide sequence: TGCAGTGCTACCTCAGAGCGGAGAGCCCCTAGCACAGATACGCAGTATTTT.

The sample holds many counts of this clonotype. The chain joins TRBV5-1 to TRBJ2-5; TRBD2 is a possible D gene (7 bases). Between the trimmed V and J ends, which lost 2 bases and 10 bases, there was a span of 18 bases. From germline, CDR1 is SGHRS and CDR2 YFSETQ. The CDR3 runs to 14 residues. CDR3 in amino acids: CASSFRTGGVNQYF. In DNA form, the CDR3 reads TGCGCCAGCAGCTTCCGAACGGGGGGCGTGAACCAGTACTTC. Complete variable domain (other parts from reference TRBV5-1 and TRBJ2-5): KAGVTQTPRYLIKTRGQQVTLSCSPISGHRSVSWYQQTPGQGLQFLFEYFSETQRNKGNFPGRFSGRQFSNSRSEMNVSTLELGDSALYLCASSFRTGGVNQYFGPGTRLLVL.

This sequence joins TRBV29-1 and TRBJ2-1; D might be TRBD1 (6 bases). V gave up 8 bases and J gave up 5 bases, with 19 bases separating them. The germline V gene encodes CDR1 SQVTM and CDR2 ANQGSEA. CDR3 length: 14 residues. Here the CDR3 reads CSTVGLGANNEQFF. The CDR3 region has the DNA TGCAGCACTGTAGGTCTGGGGGCCAACAATGAGCAGTTCTTC.

Ten or more counts support this clonotype. The chain has TRBV20-1 and TRBJ1-6; D is perhaps TRBD1 (5 bases). This CDR3 has 14 residues. CDR1 DFQATT and CDR2 SNEGSKA come from the germline V gene (reference sequence). V was trimmed by 3 bases and J by 7 bases, leaving 13 bases between them. The chain's CDR3 is CSASHGGQNSPLHF. The CDR3 DNA is TGCAGTGCTAGTCATGGGGGTCAGAATTCACCCCTCCACTTT.

This clonotype was counted between two and nine times. The J gene is TRBJ1-2, the V gene TRBV15, with D possibly being TRBD1 (6 bases). This CDR3 is 15 amino acids long. Germline loops: CDR1 LNHNV, CDR2 YYDKDF (reference sequence). V dropped 3 bases and J dropped 4 bases, with 15 bases sitting between them. This CDR3 reads CATSRENRVVYGYTF. The CDR3 coding sequence is TGTGCCACCAGCAGGGAAAACAGGGTTGTCTATGGCTACACCTTC.

This sequence joins TRBV25-1 and TRBJ2-1; D may correspond to TRBD1 or TRBD2 (5 bases each). The CDR3 spans 16 residues. Looked up from germline, CDR1 is MGHDK and CDR2 is SYGVNS. Trimming took off 3 bases at V and 6 bases at J, with 18 bases between the two ends. CDR3 loop: CASSEFKRGDRNEQFF. Written as DNA, the CDR3 is TGTGCCAGCAGTGAGTTTAAGAGAGGGGACCGCAATGAGCAGTTCTTC.

The chain links TRBV6-1 to TRBJ2-7, with TRBD1 matching over 10 bases. V lost 6 bases and J lost 1; bases outside the gene matches: 9. CDR3 length: 16 residues. CDR1 is MNHNS, CDR2 SASEGT, per germline. The CDR3 loop is CASRGLGDRGSYEQYF. The CDR3 DNA reads as TGTGCCAGCAGGGGACTGGGGGACAGGGGTTCCTACGAGCAGTACTTC.

This clonotype was observed at least ten times. The rearrangement joins TRBV20-1 to TRBJ2-3; D is ambiguous. The CDR3 has 15 residues. From germline, CDR1 is DFQATT and CDR2 SNEGSKA (reference sequence). The V end was cut by 3 bases, the J end by 0 bases, with 13 bases between. Here the CDR3 reads CSARGRSVSTDTQYF. In DNA, the CDR3 is TGCAGTGCTAGGGGTCGGAGCGTCAGCACAGATACGCAGTATTTT.

This clonotype was found a few times. This chain connects TRBV6-1 to TRBJ2-3; 8 bases align to TRBD2. Germline V gene sequence: CDR1 MNHNS, CDR2 SASEGT. Trimming cost V 6 bases and J 0 bases; bases outside gene matches: 5. The CDR3 is 15 amino acids. CDR3 amino acids: CASRLADSSTDTQYF. In DNA, the CDR3 is TGTGCCAGCAGACTAGCGGACTCTAGCACAGATACGCAGTATTTT.

The rearrangement joins TRBV4-1 to TRBJ2-1, with unresolved D. Trimming cost V 0 bases and J 0 bases, with 9 bases left between them. CDR3 length equals 16 residues. Germline CDR1 is MGHRA and CDR2 is YSYEKL. CDR3 in DNA: TGCGCCAGCAGCCAAGATCCCCTGAGCTCCTACAATGAGCAGTTCTTC. It translates to CASSQDPLSSYNEQFF.

The chain recombines TRBV9 with TRBJ2-3; TRBD2 matches 7 bases. Trimming removed 3 bases from V and 3 bases from J; junction bases left unmatched: 7. Germline V gives CDR1 SGDLS, CDR2 YYNGEE. The CDR3 is 15 amino acids. CDR3 DNA sequence: TGTGCCAGCAGCGACGGCGGGAGTAGGACAGATACGCAGTATTTT. Its protein product is CASSDGGSRTDTQYF.

In its sample, this clonotype was seen a few times. The chain links TRBV5-1 to TRBJ2-2, with 8 bases matching TRBD1. This CDR3 spans 16 amino acids. Losses at the gene ends were 3 bases for V and 5 bases for J; bases not matched to a gene: 9. From germline, CDR1 is SGHRS and CDR2 YFSETQ. The DNA for the CDR3 is TGCGCCAGCAGCTACTCCCGACAGGGGACAACCGGGGAGCTGTTTTTT. Its protein product is CASSYSRQGTTGELFF.

This clonotype was observed a handful of times. This chain connects TRBV6-4 to TRBJ2-3; possibly TRBD1 for D (6 bases). Trimming pared 4 bases from V and 2 bases from J, leaving 13 bases between. The germline CDR1 and CDR2 sequences are MRHNA and SNTAGT. The CDR3 is 15 amino acids. The CDR3 sequence: CASSVGDRLTDTQYF. The DNA for the CDR3 is TGTGCCAGCAGTGTTGGCGACAGGCTCACAGATACGCAGTATTTT.

V gene TRBV4-1 combines with J gene TRBJ1-6, with 10 positions matching TRBD1. Trimming at V came to 1 base and at J to 9 bases, leaving 6 bases not matched to a gene. The germline V gene has CDR1 MGHRA and CDR2 YSYEKL. This CDR3 is 16 amino acids long. The CDR3 protein is CASSQAPGQGPSPLHF. The CDR3 DNA follows: TGCGCCAGCAGCCAAGCTCCGGGACAGGGGCCTTCACCCCTCCACTTT.

This chain joins TRBV12-3 or TRBV12-4 and TRBJ1-1; D may be TRBD1 (6 bases). The CDR3 is 15 amino acids. V was shortened by 1 base and J by 0 bases, with 9 bases between the two germline ends. This chain's CDR3 is CASSLGGTLNTEAFF. For the CDR3, the DNA is TGTGCCAGCAGTTTAGGGGGGACACTGAACACTGAAGCTTTCTTT.